The next 9 T cell receptor gamma chains were all read from a single sample in a study of intestinal T cells in coeliac disease. Genomic DNA came from ten roughly 4.9-µm formalin-fixed paraffin-embedded scrolls per case. Using approximately 0.2 ug of biopsy DNA, TRG was amplified with LymphoTrack primers. With CATT, TCRdb re-called clones from the multiplex PCR reads. The profile covers about 990 gamma-chain clones, with approximately 44% appearing a single time and about a sixth taken by the ten largest. The sequenced material came from a duodenal biopsy. The receptors originated from a human donor with celiac disease.

This sequence joins TRGV3 and TRGJ1 or TRGJ2. V shed 4 bases and J 3 bases; nucleotides not matched to a gene: 3. The germline V gene encodes CDR1 VTNTFY and CDR2 YDVSTARD (reference sequence). This CDR3 is built from 12 residues. This CDR3 is CATWDPYYKKLF. The CDR3 DNA reads as TGTGCCACCTGGGATCCTTATTATAAGAAACTCTTT.

This clone was seen more than once but under ten times. V usage is TRGV2 and J usage is TRGJ1 or TRGJ2. The CDR3 extends over 14 amino acids. Looked up from germline, CDR1 is EGSNGY and CDR2 is YDSYNSKV. The junction had 5 bases not matched to a gene; V was cut back by 1 base and J by 2 bases. CDR3 sequence reads: CATWDGPDYYKKLF. The DNA of the CDR3 is TGTGCCACCTGGGACGGCCCAGATTATTATAAGAAACTCTTT.

The J gene is TRGJ1 or TRGJ2, the V gene TRGV2. Germline trimming cut 2 bases from V and 5 bases from J; bases unmatched to any gene: 15. The germline V gene encodes CDR1 EGSNGY and CDR2 YDSYNSKV. This CDR3 is 16 amino acids long. In DNA, the CDR3 is TGTGCCACCTGGGACGAAAAACCAATTAAGAATTATAAGAAACTCTTT. Its protein product is CATWDEKPIKNYKKLF.

To note about this clone: A junction end diverges from the germline sequence, so it may reflect a read error. This rearrangement joins TRGV9 to TRGJP2. This CDR3 is built from 18 residues. Germline V gives CDR1 GITISATS, CDR2 ISYDGTV (reference sequence). DNA for the CDR3: TGTGCCTTGTGGGGGTGCAGAGTTAATGGGGGTAGTAATTGGATCAAGACGTTT. Translated, it gives CALWGCRVNGGSNWIKTF.

This clone was recorded a few times. V gene TRGV9 combines with J gene TRGJ1 or TRGJ2. This CDR3 has 15 residues. The trim removed 5 bases at V and 2 bases at J, leaving 12 bases unmatched. Germline CDR1 reads GITISATS; CDR2 reads ISYDGTV (reference sequence). CDR3 coding DNA: TGTGCCTTGTGGGCGGGCGGAATTGATTATTATAAGAAACTCTTT. It encodes CALWAGGIDYYKKLF.

This clone qualifies as large. The V and J genes are TRGV10 and TRGJP1. TRGV10 is designated an ORF whose function remains uncertain. V lost 8 bases and J lost 4; bases outside the gene matches: 8. This CDR3 has 14 residues. The CDR3 reads CAAWDFNTGWFKIF. The CDR3 DNA reads TGTGCTGCGTGGGACTTTAACACTGGTTGGTTCAAGATATTT.

This sequence joins TRGV8 and TRGJ1 or TRGJ2. Germline loops: CDR1 VENAVY, CDR2 YDSYNSRV. The trim removed 8 bases at V and 3 bases at J, leaving 10 bases unmatched. The CDR3 extends over 13 amino acids. The CDR3 DNA reads as TGTGCCACCTTGGGATGTGGTTATTATAAGAAACTCTTT. This encodes CATLGCGYYKKLF.

J is TRGJ1 or TRGJ2 and V is TRGV8. The CDR3 has 15 amino acids. The germline gives CDR1 VENAVY, CDR2 YDSYNSRV. The V gene end was trimmed by 2 bases and the J gene end by 3 bases; junction bases not matched to a gene: 10. The CDR3 reads CATWDIGSFYYKKLF. The CDR3 DNA follows: TGTGCCACCTGGGATATAGGCTCTTTTTATTATAAGAAACTCTTT.

This clone has a handful of counts. At residue 7, the translated DNA and the protein in TCRdb do not agree; the protein given here is derived from the DNA. The rearrangement uses TRGV2 and TRGJP1. V shed 0 bases and J 4 bases; nucleotides not matched to a gene: 5. CDR1 and CDR2 (germline): EGSNGY, YDSYNSKV. The CDR3 loop spans 15 amino acids. The CDR3 region has the DNA TGTGCCACCTGGGACGGGGCCTGCACTGGTTGGTTCAAGATATTT. Its translation is CATWDGACTGWFKIF.